The 16 T cell receptor beta chains presented below share a single source sample, sequenced in a study of blood T cells in healthy people across ages. The authors ran a second PCR of about 6 to 12 cycles using a sample-barcoded 5' primer and a J-beta primer mix. Each CDR3 protein gets one entry after TCRdb re-called the 5' RACE reads with MiXCR. The sample records about a million distinct CDR3 sequences, just over 50% being singletons. The specimen sequenced was blood. The receptors were gathered from a woman aged 55-69 years in good health.

This chain joins TRBV3-1 and TRBJ2-3, with D unresolved. CDR3 length equals 12 residues. Trimming removed 4 bases at V and 11 bases at J, with 13 bases between. Looked up from germline, CDR1 is LGHDT and CDR2 is YNNKEL (reference sequence). CDR3 bases: TGTGCCAGCAGCCGAGAAGAAAACAGGCAGTATTTT. Its translation: CASSREENRQYF.

A few counts support this clonotype. V is TRBV12-3 or TRBV12-4 and J is TRBJ1-2; the D gene is possibly TRBD1 (5 bases). Between the trimmed V and J ends, which lost 5 bases and 6 bases, there was a span of 10 bases. The CDR3 contains 12 residues. The CDR3 loop is CASSRGVDGYTF. The CDR3 DNA reads TGTGCCAGCAGTCGGGGGGTCGATGGCTACACCTTC.

The V gene is TRBV5-6, the J gene TRBJ2-7; possibly TRBD1 for D (5 bases). This CDR3 has 13 amino acids. Germline-derived CDR1 and CDR2 are SGHDT and YYEEEE. The CDR3 nucleotides are TGTGCTTCGGGTACTGGGGCCCATTACGAGCAGTACTTC. Translating gives CASGTGAHYEQYF.

This rearrangement joins TRBV29-1 to TRBJ2-5, with D perhaps matching TRBD1 (8 bases). This CDR3 comprises 13 residues. Trimming removed 6 bases from V and 13 bases from J, with 24 bases in between. CDR1 and CDR2 from the germline V gene are SQVTM and ANQGSEA. This CDR3 is CSVDRGGTGERYF. CDR3 sequence (DNA): TGCAGCGTAGACAGGGGAGGGACGGGGGAGCGGTACTTC.

The count of this clonotype is one. The gene calls are TRBV24-1 and TRBJ2-2; maybe TRBD1 (6 bases). This CDR3 has 16 residues. Germline V gene lookup returns CDR1 KGHDR and CDR2 SFDVKD. V lost 3 bases, J lost 1 base, and 11 bases lay in between. The CDR3 DNA reads as TGTGCCACCAGTGATCCCGGGACACTGAACACCGGGGAGCTGTTTTTT. Protein: CATSDPGTLNTGELFF.

This chain links TRBV2 with TRBJ2-2; D is unresolved. The CDR3 is made up of 15 amino acids. The germline gives CDR1 SNHLY, CDR2 FYNNEI. Deletions cut 3 bases from V and 0 bases from J, with 8 bases between. The CDR3 nucleotides read TGTGCCAGCAGTGAGGGGTTTACGAACACCGGGGAGCTGTTTTTT. Translated, it gives CASSEGFTNTGELFF.

This chain links TRBV20-1 with TRBJ2-1, with D perhaps matching TRBD2 (5 bases). V lost 3 bases, J lost 7 bases, and 10 bases lay in between. Per germline, CDR1 DFQATT and CDR2 SNEGSKA (reference sequence). CDR3 length equals 12 residues. CDR3 in DNA: TGCAGTGCTAGGCTAGCTGTAAATGAGCAGTTCTTC. Residues: CSARLAVNEQFF.

The CDR3 region is CASSLHRDSIGYTF. Here the CDR3 DNA reads TGTGCCAGCAGCCTCCACCGGGACAGCATTGGCTACACCTTC. The chain carries TRBV7-2 and TRBJ1-2; the match to TRBD1 covers 7 bases. The CDR3 consists of 14 residues. The ends lost 5 bases at V and 7 bases at J; junction bases unmatched: 10. Germline V gene data show CDR1 as SGHTA and CDR2 as FQGNSA.

V usage is TRBV29-1 and J usage is TRBJ2-1; TRBD2 agrees at 15 bases. This CDR3 has 15 amino acids. Germline V gene data show CDR1 as SQVTM and CDR2 as ANQGSEA. Trimming cost V 4 bases and J 7 bases; bases outside gene matches: 5. In DNA form, the CDR3 reads TGCAGCGTTGGAGGGACTAGCGGGAGGTGGAATGAGCAGTTCTTC. Translating gives CSVGGTSGRWNEQFF.

This clonotype was observed a handful of times. The V call is TRBV6-5, the J call TRBJ2-3; D uncertain. CDR1 is MNHEY and CDR2 is SVGAGI in the germline V gene. V dropped 4 bases and J dropped 1 base, with 12 bases sitting between them. The CDR3 consists of 15 residues. This CDR3 is CASSSSRLGTDTQYF. The CDR3, as DNA: TGTGCCAGCAGTTCTTCCCGACTTGGCACAGATACGCAGTATTTT.

The chain is built from TRBV10-2 and TRBJ2-7; D is unresolved. This CDR3 comprises 14 residues. Trimming removed 3 bases at V and 0 bases at J, with 9 bases between. Germline V CDR1 and CDR2: WSHSY, SAAADI. CDR3 coding DNA: TGCGCCAGCAGTGAACCCCGACTCTCCTACGAGCAGTACTTC. It encodes CASSEPRLSYEQYF.

This clonotype occurred a few times. The rearrangement joins TRBV11-2 to TRBJ2-7, with a possible D match to TRBD1 (6 bases). Per the germline V gene, CDR1 is SGHAT and CDR2 is FQNNGV. This CDR3 region has 14 residues. V was cut by 4 bases and J by 1 base, with 11 bases left in between. The CDR3 spells CASSSQGWSYEQYF. For the CDR3, the DNA is TGTGCCAGCAGCTCTCAGGGGTGGTCCTACGAGCAGTACTTC.

The genes are TRBV24-1 and TRBJ2-3, with D maybe TRBD2 (6 bases). The V end was cut by 6 bases, the J end by 1 base, with 7 bases between. CDR1 is KGHDR and CDR2 is SFDVKD in the germline V gene. CDR3 size: 13 residues. Here the CDR3 DNA reads TGTGCCACCAGTCCGGGGGGCACAGATACGCAGTATTTT. Its translation is CATSPGGTDTQYF.

The chain is built from TRBV6-5 and TRBJ1-1; tentatively, D is TRBD1 (6 bases). V shed 4 bases and J shed 3 bases, with 21 bases lying between them. Germline V gene lookup returns CDR1 MNHEY and CDR2 SVGAGI. There are 17 residues in the CDR3. The CDR3 here is CASSSTLGGRRDTEAFF. The CDR3, as DNA: TGTGCCAGCAGTTCCACCCTTGGGGGGCGCAGGGACACTGAAGCTTTCTTT.

This chain links TRBV7-9 with TRBJ2-1; 8 positions agree with TRBD2. The CDR3 runs to 15 residues. Germline V gene data show CDR1 as SEHNR and CDR2 as FQNEAQ (reference sequence). V shed 4 bases, J shed 6 bases, and the junction held 8 bases outside the gene matches. The CDR3 loop reads CASSSRGLVGNEQFF. The CDR3 bases are TGTGCCAGCAGCTCACGGGGACTAGTTGGCAATGAGCAGTTCTTC.

The chain employs TRBV7-9 and TRBJ1-1; maybe TRBD1 (5 bases). The CDR3 length is 14 residues. Trimming shortened V by 2 bases and J by 2 bases, and 9 bases separated the two germline ends. Germline CDR1 and CDR2: SEHNR and FQNEAQ (reference sequence). The DNA of the CDR3 is TGTGCCAGCAGCTTAAAGGGACTTAACACTGAAGCTTTCTTT. As protein: CASSLKGLNTEAFF.